This is a list of T cell receptor beta chains from one sample in a study of OX40 agonist ivuxolimab in advanced cancers. Measured with immunoSEQ multiplex PCR; TCRdb has only the in-frame clones, and not every one. This table has some 77,000 clones, approximately 92% appearing once. The material sequenced was CD4+ or CD8+ T cells sorted from blood, taken in a trial of the OX40 agonist ivuxolimab. The receptors were gathered from an adult with an advanced solid tumor such as melanoma, head and neck, liver or kidney cancer. CDR3s include the opening cysteine and the closing phenylalanine or tryptophan. D genes are given only for firm matches. Rows give clone size only sometimes, using once, few, many, or a class for an expanded clone.

V gene	J gene	D gene	clone size	CDR3 DNA	CDR3 protein
TRBV5-8	TRBJ1-3	.	.	TGTGCCAGCAATAGCCGGGGGAAAAACACCATATATTTT	CASNSRGKNTIYF
TRBV5-1	TRBJ2-7	.	.	TGCGCCAGCAGCTTCGGACAGCCTTACGAGCAGTACTTC	CASSFGQPYEQYF
TRBV21-1	TRBJ2-7	.	.	TGTGCCAGCAGCAAAGCGAACAGGGGATCCTACGAGCAGTACTTC	CASSKANRGSYEQYF
TRBV6-6	TRBJ1-1	.	.	TGTGCCAGCAGTGACCTCGGGGGATCATGGGCTGAAGCTTTCTTT	CASSDLGGSWAEAFF
TRBV7-9	TRBJ2-7	TRBD1	once	TGTGCCAGCAGCTTTCCGCCCTACAGGGGCCCCTACGAGCAGTACTTC	CASSFPPYRGPYEQYF
TRBV9	TRBJ2-1	.	.	TGTGCCAGCAGCGGCCGGGCGACGGGGAATGAGCAGTTCTTC	CASSGRATGNEQFF
TRBV20-1	TRBJ2-5	.	once	TGCAGTGCAGTCCAAGAGACCCAGTACTTC	CSAVQETQYF
TRBV5-1	TRBJ2-4	.	.	TGCGCCAGCAGCTTGCCAGGGTCCTGGGCCAAAAACATTCAGTACTTC	CASSLPGSWAKNIQYF
TRBV7-6	TRBJ2-7	.	.	TGTGCCAGCAGCCCGGAGACAGGACCCGAGCAGTACTTC	CASSPETGPEQYF
TRBV5-5	TRBJ2-5	.	.	TGTGCCAGCAGCTTGGGCTTTGAAGAGACCCAGTACTTC	CASSLGFEETQYF
TRBV5-6	TRBJ2-3	.	once	TGTGCCAGCTCGGGTCTTGATACGCAGTATTTT	CASSGLDTQYF
TRBV5-1	TRBJ2-7	TRBD2	.	TGCGCCAGCAGCTTGGACGGTAGAGGGAGGGCCTACGAGCAGTACTTC	CASSLDGRGRAYEQYF
TRBV6-5	TRBJ1-1	.	.	TGTGCCAGCAGAGTGGAGTTGTGGGGCACTGAAGCTTTCTTT	CASRVELWGTEAFF
TRBV6-6	TRBJ1-2	.	.	TGTGCCAGCAGTTACGGCGGGGTAGGCTACACCTTC	CASSYGGVGYTF
TRBV27	TRBJ1-1	.	.	TGTACCAGCCACCTACGGGGGAGGGATTTCTTT	CTSHLRGRDFF
TRBV7-6	TRBJ2-7	.	.	TGTGCCAGCAGCTTAAACACCTACGAGCAGTACTTC	CASSLNTYEQYF
TRBV19	TRBJ1-1	TRBD1	.	TGTGCCAGTAGTGACAGGGGGATGAACACTGAAGCTTTCTTT	CASSDRGMNTEAFF
TRBV6-5	TRBJ2-7	TRBD1	.	TGTGCCAGCAGTTACTCGGACAGGGGGAGCTACGAGCAGTACTTC	CASSYSDRGSYEQYF
TRBV13	TRBJ2-3	TRBD2	.	TGTGCCAGCAGCTTAGGACTAGCGGGAGGGAGCACAGATACGCAGTATTTT	CASSLGLAGGSTDTQYF
TRBV28	TRBJ2-3	.	.	TGTGCCAGCAGTTTCAACTTGTACAGCGGGACAACAGATACGCAGTATTTT	CASSFNLYSGTTDTQYF